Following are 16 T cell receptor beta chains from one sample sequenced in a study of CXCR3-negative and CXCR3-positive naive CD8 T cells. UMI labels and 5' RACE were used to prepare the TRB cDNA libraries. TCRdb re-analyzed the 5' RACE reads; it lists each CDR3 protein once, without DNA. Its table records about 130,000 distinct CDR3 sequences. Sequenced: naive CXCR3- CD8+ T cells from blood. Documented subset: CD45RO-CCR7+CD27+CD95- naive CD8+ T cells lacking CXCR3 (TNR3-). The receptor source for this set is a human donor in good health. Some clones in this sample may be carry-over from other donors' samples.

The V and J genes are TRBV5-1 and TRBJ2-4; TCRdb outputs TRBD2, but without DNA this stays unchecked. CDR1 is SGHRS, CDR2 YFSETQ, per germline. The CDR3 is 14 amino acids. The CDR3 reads CASSLLSGENIQYF.

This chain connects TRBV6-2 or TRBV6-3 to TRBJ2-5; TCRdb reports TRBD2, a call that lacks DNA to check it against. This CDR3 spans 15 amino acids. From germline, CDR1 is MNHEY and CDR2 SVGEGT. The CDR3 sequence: CASSLGLAGRETQYF.

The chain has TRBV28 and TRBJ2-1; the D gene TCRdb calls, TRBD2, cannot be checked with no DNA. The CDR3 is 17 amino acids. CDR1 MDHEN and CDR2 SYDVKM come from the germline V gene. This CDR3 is CASRSRLAGGLYNEQFF.

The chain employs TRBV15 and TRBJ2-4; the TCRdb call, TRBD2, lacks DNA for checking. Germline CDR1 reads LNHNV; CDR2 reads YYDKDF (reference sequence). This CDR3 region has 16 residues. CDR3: CATSTTSGRAKNIQYF.

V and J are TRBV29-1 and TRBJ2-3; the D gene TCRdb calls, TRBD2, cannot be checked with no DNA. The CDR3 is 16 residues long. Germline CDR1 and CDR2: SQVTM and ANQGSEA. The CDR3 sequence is CSVEESRTSGTDTQYF.

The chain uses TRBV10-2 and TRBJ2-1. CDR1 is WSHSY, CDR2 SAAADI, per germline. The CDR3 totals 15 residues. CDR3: CASSVLVSSYNEQFF.

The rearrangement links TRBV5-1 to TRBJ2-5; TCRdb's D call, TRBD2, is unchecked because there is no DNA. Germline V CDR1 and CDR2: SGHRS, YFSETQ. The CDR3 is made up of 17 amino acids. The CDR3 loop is CASSLGQGELFQETQYF.

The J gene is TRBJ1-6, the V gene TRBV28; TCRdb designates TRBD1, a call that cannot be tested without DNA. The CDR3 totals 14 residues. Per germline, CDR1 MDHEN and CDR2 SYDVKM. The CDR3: CASSFRDGYSPLHF.

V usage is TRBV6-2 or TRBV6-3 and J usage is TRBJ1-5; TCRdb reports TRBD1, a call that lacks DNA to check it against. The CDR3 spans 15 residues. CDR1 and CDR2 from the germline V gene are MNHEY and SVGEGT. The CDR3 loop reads CASSYRDNSNQPQHF.

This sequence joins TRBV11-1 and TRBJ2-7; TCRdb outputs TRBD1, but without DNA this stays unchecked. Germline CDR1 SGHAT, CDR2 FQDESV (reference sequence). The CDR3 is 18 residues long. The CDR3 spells CASSLVGDLAELSYEQYF.

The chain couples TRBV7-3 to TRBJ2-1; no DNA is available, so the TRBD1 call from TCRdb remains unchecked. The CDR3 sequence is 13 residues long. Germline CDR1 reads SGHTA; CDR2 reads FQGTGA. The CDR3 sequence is CASSLIQGNEQFF.

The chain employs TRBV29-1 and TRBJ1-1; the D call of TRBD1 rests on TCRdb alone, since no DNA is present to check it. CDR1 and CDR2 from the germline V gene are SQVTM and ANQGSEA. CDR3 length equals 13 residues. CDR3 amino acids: CSVGPHRETEAFF.

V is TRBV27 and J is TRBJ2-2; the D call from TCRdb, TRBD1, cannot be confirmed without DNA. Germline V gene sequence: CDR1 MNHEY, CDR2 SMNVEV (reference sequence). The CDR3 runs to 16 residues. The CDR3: CASSPLLGPGTGELFF.

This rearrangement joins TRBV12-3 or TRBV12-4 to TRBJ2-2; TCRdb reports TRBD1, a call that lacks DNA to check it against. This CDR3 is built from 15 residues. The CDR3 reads CASSTGTGLIGELFF.

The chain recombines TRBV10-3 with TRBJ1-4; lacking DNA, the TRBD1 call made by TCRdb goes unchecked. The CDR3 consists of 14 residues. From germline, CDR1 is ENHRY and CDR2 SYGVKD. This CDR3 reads CAISDGGVLEKLFF.

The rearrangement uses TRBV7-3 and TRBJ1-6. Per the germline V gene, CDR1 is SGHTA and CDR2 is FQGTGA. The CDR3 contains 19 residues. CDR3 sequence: CASSFCSENRSSYNSPLHF.